In its sample, the clone carrying this T cell receptor (beta chain) was seen many times. Antigen specificity is unknown. Thyroid surgery was performed in patients who had received no treatment beforehand. This sample was included in a study of metastatic and nonmetastatic thyroid tumors. Study summary: Across blood and tumor or nodule tissue, repertoires from malignant and benign thyroid patients were compared with one another.

Whole-study results and caveats: TCR beta diversity was reportedly significantly higher in malignant thyroid tumors than benign nodules, in blood and tumor.

Authors' processing steps: What underpinned the distant-metastasis classifier for papillary thyroid cancer was the set of CDR3 differences across clinicopathological groups. Using MiXCR, TCRdb re-called clones from the PCR reads. The V and J calls shown here were made by TCRdb, not taken from the authors' results. The data hold 30,000 to 45,000 clones, with less than 30% observed a single time. The TCR comes from a male donor with papillary thyroid cancer or a benign thyroid nodule (not recorded which). Some clones in this sample may be carry-over from other donors' samples. Sequences were obtained from blood.

In DNA, the CDR3 is TGTGCCAGCACCGACCCCGGTCTGAACTATGGCTACACCTTC. Protein: CASTDPGLNYGYTF. The V and J genes are TRBV6-1 and TRBJ1-2; D not resolved. In germline, CDR1 is MNHNS, CDR2 SASEGT. Trimming removed 7 bases from V and 2 bases from J, with 14 bases in between. The CDR3 has 14 residues.